What follows describes a single TCR beta chain. Antigen: not known. Deletions cut 2 bases from V and 0 bases from J, with 9 bases between. The CDR3 covers 14 residues. The germline CDR1 and CDR2 sequences are SGHRS and YFSETQ. This specimen comes from a study of cytomegalovirus exposure and HLA in healthy donors. Across the study: There were approximately 81 million unique TCRs (from HLA-typed donors) in an early data release. When 300 to 400 donors were genotyped, 81% of them were found to fall in the Caucasian-associated ancestry cluster. Study conclusions and caveats: Further analysis was carried out later, and it showed several of the most significant clusters appearing linked to common viral pathogens. Accurate prediction of HLA-A and HLA-B alleles (for most subjects) was reportedly achieved from TCR beta sequences.

The PCR used 60 Vbeta and 13 Jbeta primers. Here immunoSEQ multiplex PCR was the method, and the copy in TCRdb shows in-frame clones only, minus some. Here the sample spans some 190,000 clones, 87% being singletons. What was sequenced was PBMCs. V is TRBV5-1 and J is TRBJ2-7, with D possibly TRBD2 on 5 matching bases. The TCR sequence derives from a man aged 25 to 40 in good health and CMV-seronegative. The CDR3 region is CASSFAGISYEQYF. The CDR3 bases are TGCGCCAGCAGCTTCGCCGGGATCTCCTACGAGCAGTACTTC.